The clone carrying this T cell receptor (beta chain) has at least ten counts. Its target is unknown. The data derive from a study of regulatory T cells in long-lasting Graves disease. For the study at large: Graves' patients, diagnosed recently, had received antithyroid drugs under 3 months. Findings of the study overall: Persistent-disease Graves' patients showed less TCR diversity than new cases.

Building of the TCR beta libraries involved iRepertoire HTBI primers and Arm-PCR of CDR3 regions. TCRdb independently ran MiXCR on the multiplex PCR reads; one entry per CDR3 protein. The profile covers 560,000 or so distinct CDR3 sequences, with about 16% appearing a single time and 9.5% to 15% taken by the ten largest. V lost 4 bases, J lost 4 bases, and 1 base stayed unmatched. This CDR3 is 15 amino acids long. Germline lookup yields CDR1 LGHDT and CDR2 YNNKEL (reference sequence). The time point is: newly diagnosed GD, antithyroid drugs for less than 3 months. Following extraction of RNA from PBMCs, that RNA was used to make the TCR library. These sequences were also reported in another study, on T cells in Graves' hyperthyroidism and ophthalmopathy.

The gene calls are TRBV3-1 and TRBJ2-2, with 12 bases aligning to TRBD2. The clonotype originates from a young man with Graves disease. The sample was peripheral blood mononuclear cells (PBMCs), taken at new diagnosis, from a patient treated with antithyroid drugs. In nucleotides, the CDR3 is TGTGCCAGCAGCCCTAGCGGGAGGGGCACCGGGGAGCTGTTTTTT. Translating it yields CASSPSGRGTGELFF.